The sequence of this T cell receptor (beta chain) was determined in a study of CD8 T cells in Susac syndrome. The study's findings and limits: The authors acknowledged that their TCR sequencing and HLA analysis involved a relatively small number of individuals.

RNA in amounts of about 0.5 to 1 ug was reverse transcribed with random hexamers. Multiplex PCR with immunoSEQ amplified the TCR beta CDR3 across 54 Vbeta and 13 Jbeta. TCRdb independently ran MiXCR on the immunoSEQ multiplex PCR reads; one entry per CDR3 protein. The table records about 80,000 distinct CDR3 sequences, 85% to 95% of them present only once. Sequencing of TCR beta was carried out in blood CD8+ and CD4+ T cells. The healthy controls were matched to patients by age and sex. Trimming shortened V by 0 bases and J by 5 bases, and 7 bases separated the two germline ends. The CDR3 covers 14 residues. Germline V CDR1 and CDR2: PRHDT, FYEKMQ (reference sequence). Note on this clonotype: What it recognizes is unknown.

Sequencing input: CD8+ T cells from PBMCs. This chain connects TRBV13 to TRBJ2-2; D gene ambiguous. The TCR sequence derives from a human donor in good health. The CDR3 DNA follows: TGTGCCAGCAGCTTAGGGGTCGGAACCGGGGAGCTGTTTTTT. Translating gives CASSLGVGTGELFF.